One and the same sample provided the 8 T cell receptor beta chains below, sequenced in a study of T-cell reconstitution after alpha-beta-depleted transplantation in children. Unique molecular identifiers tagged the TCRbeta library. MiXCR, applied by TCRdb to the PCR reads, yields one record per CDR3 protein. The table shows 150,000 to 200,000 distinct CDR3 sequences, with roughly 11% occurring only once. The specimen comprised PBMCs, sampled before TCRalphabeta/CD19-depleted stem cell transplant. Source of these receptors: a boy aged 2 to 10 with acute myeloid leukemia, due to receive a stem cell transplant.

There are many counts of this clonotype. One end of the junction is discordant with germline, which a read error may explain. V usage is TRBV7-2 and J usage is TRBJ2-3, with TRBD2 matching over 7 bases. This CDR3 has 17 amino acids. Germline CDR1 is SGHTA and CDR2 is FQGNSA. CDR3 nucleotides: TGTGCCAGCATCTTATCGGCTAGCGGTAGATGGACAGATACGCAGTATTTT. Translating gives CASILSASGRWTDTQYF. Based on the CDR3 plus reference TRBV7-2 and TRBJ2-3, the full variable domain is GAGVSQSPSNKVTEKGKDVELRCDPISGHTALYWYRQSLGQGLEFLIYFQGNSAPDKSGLPSDRFSAERTGGSVSTLTIQRTQQEDSAVYLCASILSASGRWTDTQYFGPGTRLTVL.

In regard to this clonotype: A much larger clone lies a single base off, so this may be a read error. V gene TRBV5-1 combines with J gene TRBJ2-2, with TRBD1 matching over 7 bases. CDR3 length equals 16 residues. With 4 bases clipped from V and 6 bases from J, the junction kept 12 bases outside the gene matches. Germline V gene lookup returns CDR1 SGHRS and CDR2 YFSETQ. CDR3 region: CASSTSPGQRAGELFF. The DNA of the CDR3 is TGCGCCAGCAGCACATCCCCGGGACAGAGGGCCGGGGAGCTGTTTTTT.

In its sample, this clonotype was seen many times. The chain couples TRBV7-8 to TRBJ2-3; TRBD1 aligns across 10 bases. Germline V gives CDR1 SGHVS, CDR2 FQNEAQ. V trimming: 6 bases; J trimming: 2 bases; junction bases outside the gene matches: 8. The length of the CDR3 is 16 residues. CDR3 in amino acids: CASSRTGTGDTDTQYF. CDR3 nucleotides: TGTGCCAGCAGTCGTACCGGGACAGGGGACACAGATACGCAGTATTTT.

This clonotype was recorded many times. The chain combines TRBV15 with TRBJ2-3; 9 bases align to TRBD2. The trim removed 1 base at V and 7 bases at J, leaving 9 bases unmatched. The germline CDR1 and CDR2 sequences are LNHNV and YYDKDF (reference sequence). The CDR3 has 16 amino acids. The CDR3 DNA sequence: TGTGCCACCAGCAGAGCCCCGGGACTAGCCGGGAATACGCAGTATTTT. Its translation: CATSRAPGLAGNTQYF.

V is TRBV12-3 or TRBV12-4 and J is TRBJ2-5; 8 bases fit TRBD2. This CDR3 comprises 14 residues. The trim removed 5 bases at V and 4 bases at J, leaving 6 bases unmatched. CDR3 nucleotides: TGTGCCAGCAGTACCCATAGCGGGATAGAGACCCAGTACTTC. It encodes CASSTHSGIETQYF.

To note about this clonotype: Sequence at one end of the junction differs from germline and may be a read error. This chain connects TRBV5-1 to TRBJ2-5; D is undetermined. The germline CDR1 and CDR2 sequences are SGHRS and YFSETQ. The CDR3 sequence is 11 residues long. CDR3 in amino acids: CASSAQDTQYF. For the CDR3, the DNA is TGCGCCAGCAGCGCACAAGACACCCAGTACTTC.

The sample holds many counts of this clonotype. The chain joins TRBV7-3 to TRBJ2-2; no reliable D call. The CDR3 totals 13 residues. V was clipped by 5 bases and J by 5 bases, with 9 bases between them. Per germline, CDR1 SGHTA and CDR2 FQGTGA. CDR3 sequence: CASSAQRTGELFF. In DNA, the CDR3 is TGTGCCAGCAGCGCGCAGAGGACCGGGGAGCTGTTTTTT.

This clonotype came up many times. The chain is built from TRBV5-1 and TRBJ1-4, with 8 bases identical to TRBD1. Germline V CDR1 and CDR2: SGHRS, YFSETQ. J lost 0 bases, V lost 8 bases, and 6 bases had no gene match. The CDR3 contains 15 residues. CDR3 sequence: CASMTGASTNEKLFF. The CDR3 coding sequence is TGCGCCAGTATGACAGGGGCATCAACTAATGAAAAACTGTTTTTT.